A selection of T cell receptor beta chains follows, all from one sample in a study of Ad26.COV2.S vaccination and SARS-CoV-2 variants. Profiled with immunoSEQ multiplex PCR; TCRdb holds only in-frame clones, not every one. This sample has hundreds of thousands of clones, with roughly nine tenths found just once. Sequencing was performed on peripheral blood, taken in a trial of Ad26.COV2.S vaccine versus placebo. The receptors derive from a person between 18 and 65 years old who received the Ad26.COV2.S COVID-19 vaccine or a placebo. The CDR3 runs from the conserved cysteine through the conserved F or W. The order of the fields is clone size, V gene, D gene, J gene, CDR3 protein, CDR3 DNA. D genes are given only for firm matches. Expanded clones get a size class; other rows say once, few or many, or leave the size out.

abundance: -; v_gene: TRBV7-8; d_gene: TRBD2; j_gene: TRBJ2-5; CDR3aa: CASSLSGGGAQETQYF; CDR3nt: TGTGCCAGCAGCCTCTCCGGCGGGGGGGCCCAAGAGACCCAGTACTTC
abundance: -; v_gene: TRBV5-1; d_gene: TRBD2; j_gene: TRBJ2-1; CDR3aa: CASSLQTAGVREQFF; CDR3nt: TGCGCCAGCAGCTTGCAAACGGCGGGGGTTAGGGAGCAGTTCTTC
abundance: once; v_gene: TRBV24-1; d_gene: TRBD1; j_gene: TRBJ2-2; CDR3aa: CATSGLGQGGTGELFF; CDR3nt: TGTGCCACCAGTGGCCTGGGACAGGGTGGGACCGGGGAGCTGTTTTTT
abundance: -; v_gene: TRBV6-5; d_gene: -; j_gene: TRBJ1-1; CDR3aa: CASSFYRTTEAFF; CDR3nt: TGTGCCAGCAGTTTTTACAGGACCACTGAAGCTTTCTTT
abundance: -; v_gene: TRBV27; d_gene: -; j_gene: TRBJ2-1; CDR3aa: CASSQTLGISYNEQFF; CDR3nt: TGTGCCAGCAGTCAAACGCTGGGGATAAGCTACAATGAGCAGTTCTTC
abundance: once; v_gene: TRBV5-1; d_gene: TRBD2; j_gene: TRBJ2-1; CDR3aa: CASSLAPGLAGDGEQFF; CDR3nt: TGCGCCAGCAGCTTGGCACCGGGACTAGCGGGGGACGGAGAGCAGTTCTTC
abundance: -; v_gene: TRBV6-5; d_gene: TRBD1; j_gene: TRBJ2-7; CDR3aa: CASSRGQSHEQYF; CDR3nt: TGTGCCAGCAGTAGGGGACAGTCCCACGAGCAGTACTTC
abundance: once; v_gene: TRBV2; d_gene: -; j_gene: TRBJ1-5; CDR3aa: CASSAQVGQPQHF; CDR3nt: TGTGCCAGCAGTGCTCAGGTAGGCCAGCCCCAGCATTTT
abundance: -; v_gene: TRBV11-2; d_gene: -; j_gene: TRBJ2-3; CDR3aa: CASSFGRDTQYF; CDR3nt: TGTGCCAGCAGCTTCGGCAGAGATACGCAGTATTTT
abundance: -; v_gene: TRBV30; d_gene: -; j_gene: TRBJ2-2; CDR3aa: CAWTRRIGELFF; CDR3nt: TGTGCCTGGACTAGACGGATCGGGGAGCTGTTTTTT
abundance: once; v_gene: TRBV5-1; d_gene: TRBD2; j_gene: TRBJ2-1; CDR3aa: CASSLIAGTYNEQFF; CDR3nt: TGCGCCAGCAGCTTGATAGCGGGGACCTACAATGAGCAGTTCTTC
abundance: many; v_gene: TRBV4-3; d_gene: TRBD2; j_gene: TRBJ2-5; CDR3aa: CASSQDRGGTETQYF; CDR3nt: TGCGCCAGCAGCCAAGATCGGGGGGGTACGGAGACCCAGTACTTC
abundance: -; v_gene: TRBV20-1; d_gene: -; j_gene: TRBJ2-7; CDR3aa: CSATPSSEQYF; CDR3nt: TGCAGTGCCACCCCCTCCAGCGAGCAGTACTTC
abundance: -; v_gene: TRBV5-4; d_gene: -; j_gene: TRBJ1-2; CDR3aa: CASSSPQGNGYTF; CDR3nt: TGTGCCAGCAGCTCACCCCAGGGCAATGGCTACACCTTC
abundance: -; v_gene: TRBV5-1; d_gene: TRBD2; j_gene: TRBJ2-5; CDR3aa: CASSRYGGRETQYF; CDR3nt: TGCGCCAGCAGCCGCTACGGCGGGAGAGAGACCCAGTACTTC
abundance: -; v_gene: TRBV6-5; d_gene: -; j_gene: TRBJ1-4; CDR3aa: CASSYSGKLFF; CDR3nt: TGTGCCAGCAGTTACTCAGGAAAACTGTTTTTT
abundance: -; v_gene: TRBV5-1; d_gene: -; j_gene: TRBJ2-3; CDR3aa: CASSMGRFTDTQYF; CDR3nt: TGCGCCAGCAGTATGGGGCGCTTCACAGATACGCAGTATTTT
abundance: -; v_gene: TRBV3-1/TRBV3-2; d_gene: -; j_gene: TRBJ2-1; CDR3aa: CASSQDITPSSYNEQFF; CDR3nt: TGTGCCAGCAGCCAAGATATAACTCCTAGCTCCTACAATGAGCAGTTCTTC
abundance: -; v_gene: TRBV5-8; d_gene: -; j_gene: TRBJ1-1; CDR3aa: CASSKIWNTEAFF; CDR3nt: TGTGCCAGCAGCAAAATTTGGAACACTGAAGCTTTCTTT
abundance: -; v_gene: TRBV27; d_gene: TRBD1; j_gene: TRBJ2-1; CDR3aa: CASSEAGGSYNEQFF; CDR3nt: TGTGCCAGCAGTGAGGCAGGGGGCAGTTACAATGAGCAGTTCTTC
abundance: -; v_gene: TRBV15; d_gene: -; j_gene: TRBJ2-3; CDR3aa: CATSRDLGSQGDTQYF; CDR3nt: TGTGCCACCAGCAGAGATCTCGGGTCCCAGGGAGATACGCAGTATTTT
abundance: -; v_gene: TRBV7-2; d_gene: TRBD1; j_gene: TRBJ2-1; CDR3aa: CASSLTGAHEQFF; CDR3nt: TGTGCCAGCAGCCTGACAGGGGCCCATGAGCAGTTCTTC
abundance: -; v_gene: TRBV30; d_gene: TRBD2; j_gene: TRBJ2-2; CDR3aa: CAWGGGLGTGELFF; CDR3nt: TGTGCCTGGGGCGGGGGGCTGGGGACCGGGGAGCTGTTTTTT
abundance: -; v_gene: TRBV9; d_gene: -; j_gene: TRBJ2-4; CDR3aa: CASSEEGIAKNIQYF; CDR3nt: TGTGCCAGCAGCGAGGAGGGAATAGCCAAAAACATTCAGTACTTC
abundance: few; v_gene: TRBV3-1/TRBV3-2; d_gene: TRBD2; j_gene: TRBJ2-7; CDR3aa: CASSQGAGDLYEQYF; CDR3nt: TGTGCCAGCAGCCAAGGGGCGGGGGATCTCTACGAGCAGTACTTC
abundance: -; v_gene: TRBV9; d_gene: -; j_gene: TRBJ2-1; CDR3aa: CASSVGQVSYNEQFF; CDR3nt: TGTGCCAGCAGCGTAGGACAGGTTTCCTACAATGAGCAGTTCTTC
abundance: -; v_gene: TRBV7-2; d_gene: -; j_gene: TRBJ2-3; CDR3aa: CASSAIADTQYF; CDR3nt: TGTGCCAGCAGCGCTATTGCAGATACGCAGTATTTT
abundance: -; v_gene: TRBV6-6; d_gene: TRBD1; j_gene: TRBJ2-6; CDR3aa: CASSRPGTGAPGANVLTF; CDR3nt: TGTGCCAGCAGTCGACCCGGGACAGGGGCTCCCGGGGCCAACGTCCTGACTTTC
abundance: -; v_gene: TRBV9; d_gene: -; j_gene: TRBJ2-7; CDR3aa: CASSVEGNWDEQYF; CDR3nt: TGTGCCAGCAGCGTAGAGGGGAATTGGGACGAGCAGTACTTC
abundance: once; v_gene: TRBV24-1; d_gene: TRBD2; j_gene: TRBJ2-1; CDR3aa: CATGGTSNEQFF; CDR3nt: TGTGCCACGGGGGGGACTAGCAATGAGCAGTTCTTC
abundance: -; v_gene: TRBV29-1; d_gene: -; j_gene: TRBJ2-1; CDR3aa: CSSSAYNEQFF; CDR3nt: -
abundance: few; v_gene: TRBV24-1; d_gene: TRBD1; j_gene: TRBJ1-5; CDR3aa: CATSLVGQGCQPQHF; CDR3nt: TGTGCCACCAGTCTCGTTGGACAGGGATGTCAGCCCCAGCATTTT
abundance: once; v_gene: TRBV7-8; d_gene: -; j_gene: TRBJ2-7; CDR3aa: CASMEGMSYEQYF; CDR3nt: TGTGCCAGCATGGAGGGGATGTCCTACGAGCAGTACTTC
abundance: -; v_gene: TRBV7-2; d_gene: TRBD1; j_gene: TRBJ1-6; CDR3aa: CASSSGGQGNSPLHF; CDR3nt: TGTGCCAGCAGCTCCGGGGGACAGGGGAATTCACCCCTCCACTTT
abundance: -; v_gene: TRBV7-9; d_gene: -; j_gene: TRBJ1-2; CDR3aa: CASSLMAYDGYTF; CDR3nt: TGTGCCAGCAGCTTAATGGCATACGATGGCTACACCTTC
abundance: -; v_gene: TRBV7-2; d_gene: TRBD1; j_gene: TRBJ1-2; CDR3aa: CASSLAGGLGYTF; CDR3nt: TGTGCCAGCAGCTTAGCAGGGGGCCTGGGCTACACCTTC
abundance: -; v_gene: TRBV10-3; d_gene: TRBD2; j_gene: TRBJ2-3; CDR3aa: CAISERTSGGWDTQYF; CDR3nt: TGTGCCATCAGTGAGAGGACTAGCGGGGGGTGGGATACGCAGTATTTT
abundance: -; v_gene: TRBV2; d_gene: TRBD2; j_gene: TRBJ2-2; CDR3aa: CASSLAGYNTGELFF; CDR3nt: TGTGCCAGCAGCCTAGCGGGGTATAACACCGGGGAGCTGTTTTTT
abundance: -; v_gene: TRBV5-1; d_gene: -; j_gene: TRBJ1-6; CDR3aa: CASSPGTGNGALHF; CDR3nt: TGCGCCAGCAGCCCCGGGACGGGGAATGGGGCCCTCCACTTT
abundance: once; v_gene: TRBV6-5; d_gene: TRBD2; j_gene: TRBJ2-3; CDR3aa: CASRGTSANTDTQYF; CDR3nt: TGTGCCAGCAGGGGGACTAGCGCTAACACAGATACGCAGTATTTT
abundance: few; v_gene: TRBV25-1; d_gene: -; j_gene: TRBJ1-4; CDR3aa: CASSASGRNEKLFF; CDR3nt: TGTGCCAGCAGTGCTTCGGGGAGGAATGAAAAACTGTTTTTT
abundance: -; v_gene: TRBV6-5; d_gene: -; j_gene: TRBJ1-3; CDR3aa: CASSYSGGLSGNTIYF; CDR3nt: TGTGCCAGCAGTTACTCCGGGGGCCTATCCGGAAACACCATATATTTT
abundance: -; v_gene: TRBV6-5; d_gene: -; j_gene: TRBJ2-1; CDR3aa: CASSYSKGGYNEQFF; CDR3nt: TGTGCCAGCAGTTACTCGAAGGGGGGCTACAATGAGCAGTTCTTC
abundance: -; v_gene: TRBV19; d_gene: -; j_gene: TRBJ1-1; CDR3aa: CASSPLMNTEAFF; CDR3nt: TGTGCCAGTAGTCCTCTTATGAACACTGAAGCTTTCTTT
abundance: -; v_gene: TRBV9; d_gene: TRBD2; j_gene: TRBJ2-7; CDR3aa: CASSVVPGLATPEQYF; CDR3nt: TGTGCCAGCAGCGTAGTCCCAGGACTAGCTACCCCCGAGCAGTACTTC
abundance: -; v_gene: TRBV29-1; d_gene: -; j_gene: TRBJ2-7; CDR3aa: CSVFSGLTYEQYF; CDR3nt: TGCAGCGTTTTTAGCGGATTAACCTACGAGCAGTACTTC
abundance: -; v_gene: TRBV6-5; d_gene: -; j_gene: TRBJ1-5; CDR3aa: CASSDSLNQPQHF; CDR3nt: TGTGCCAGCAGTGACTCATTAAATCAGCCCCAGCATTTT